Listed below are T cell receptor beta chains from one sample, sequenced in a study of human T cells and chemical hapten exposure. MiXCR was run by TCRdb on the RACE reads, yielding one entry per CDR3 protein. The sample holds tens of thousands of distinct CDR3 sequences, 8.5% to 10% seen once. The sequencing here drew on whole blood, taken in connection with sensitization to the hapten diphenylcyclopropenone (DPC). The receptors stem from a woman aged 25-40 years with alopecia areata. Some clones in this sample may be carry-over from other donors' samples. CDR3s include the opening cysteine and the closing phenylalanine or tryptophan. The order of the fields is V gene, J gene, D gene, clone size, CDR3 protein, CDR3 DNA. D genes are given only for firm matches. Clone size is given for some rows only: seen once, a few or many times, or a class if the clone is expanded.

v_call: TRBV2; j_call: TRBJ1-1; d_call: .; clone_size: few; cdr3_aa: CASSPWWTNTEAFF; cdr3_nt: TGTGCCAGCAGTCCTTGGTGGACAAACACTGAAGCTTTCTTT
v_call: TRBV11-3; j_call: TRBJ2-3; d_call: .; clone_size: few; cdr3_aa: CASSTASVDTQYF; cdr3_nt: TGTGCCAGCAGCACAGCCTCCGTAGATACGCAGTATTTT
v_call: TRBV11-2; j_call: TRBJ2-2; d_call: .; clone_size: .; cdr3_aa: CASSSPRNTGELFF; cdr3_nt: TGTGCCAGCAGCTCCCCCAGGAACACCGGGGAGCTGTTTTTT
v_call: TRBV11-2; j_call: TRBJ1-4; d_call: .; clone_size: many; cdr3_aa: CASSFTGTEKLFF; cdr3_nt: TGTGCCAGCAGCTTTACCGGGACTGAAAAACTGTTTTTT
v_call: TRBV28; j_call: TRBJ1-6; d_call: .; clone_size: few; cdr3_aa: CASSSRLSPLHF; cdr3_nt: TGTGCCAGCAGTTCTAGATTGTCACCCCTCCACTTT
v_call: TRBV4-1; j_call: TRBJ2-5; d_call: .; clone_size: few; cdr3_aa: CASSRFTGTTKETQYF; cdr3_nt: TGCGCCAGCAGCCGCTTTACCGGGACAACAAAAGAGACCCAGTACTTC
v_call: TRBV3-1; j_call: TRBJ1-5; d_call: .; clone_size: many; cdr3_aa: CASSQASGDNQPQHF; cdr3_nt: TGTGCCAGCAGCCAAGCGAGTGGGGACAATCAGCCCCAGCATTTT
v_call: TRBV29-1; j_call: TRBJ2-5; d_call: TRBD1; clone_size: few; cdr3_aa: CSVHTGEETQYF; cdr3_nt: TGCAGCGTCCATACAGGGGAGGAGACCCAGTACTTC
v_call: TRBV28; j_call: TRBJ2-5; d_call: .; clone_size: few; cdr3_aa: CASSDSLGQGETQYF; cdr3_nt: TGTGCCAGCAGTGATAGCCTCGGGCAAGGAGAGACCCAGTACTTC
v_call: TRBV19; j_call: TRBJ2-2; d_call: .; clone_size: many; cdr3_aa: CASRAERYTGELFF; cdr3_nt: TGTGCCAGCCGTGCGGAACGGTACACCGGGGAGCTGTTTTTT
v_call: TRBV6-5; j_call: TRBJ2-6; d_call: .; clone_size: many; cdr3_aa: CASSFGEGANVLTF; cdr3_nt: TGTGCCAGCAGTTTTGGGGAGGGGGCCAACGTCCTGACTTTC
v_call: TRBV19; j_call: TRBJ2-4; d_call: TRBD2; clone_size: few; cdr3_aa: CASSIAGLAGDTKNIQYF; cdr3_nt: TGTGCCAGTAGTATAGCGGGACTAGCGGGGGACACCAAAAACATTCAGTACTTC
v_call: TRBV12-3/TRBV12-4; j_call: TRBJ1-3; d_call: .; clone_size: few; cdr3_aa: CASGLTGRRDTIYF; cdr3_nt: TGTGCCAGCGGGCTCACAGGGAGGAGAGACACCATATATTTT
v_call: TRBV20-1; j_call: TRBJ1-6; d_call: .; clone_size: few; cdr3_aa: CSAGRDPYNSPLHF; cdr3_nt: TGCAGTGCTGGACGTGACCCCTATAATTCACCCCTCCACTTT
v_call: TRBV7-2; j_call: TRBJ2-2; d_call: .; clone_size: few; cdr3_aa: CASSLVTLATGELFF; cdr3_nt: TGTGCCAGCAGCTTAGTGACCCTAGCCACCGGGGAGCTGTTTTTT
v_call: TRBV2; j_call: TRBJ2-3; d_call: TRBD1; clone_size: few; cdr3_aa: CASTIDRGQRSTDTQYF; cdr3_nt: TGTGCCAGCACTATAGACAGGGGGCAAAGAAGCACAGATACGCAGTATTTT
v_call: TRBV18; j_call: TRBJ2-5; d_call: TRBD1; clone_size: .; cdr3_aa: CASSGQVQETQYF; cdr3_nt: TGTGCCAGCTCCGGACAGGTCCAAGAGACCCAGTACTTC
v_call: TRBV10-3; j_call: TRBJ1-3; d_call: .; clone_size: many; cdr3_aa: CAISETDSGNTIYF; cdr3_nt: TGTGCCATCAGTGAGACAGACTCTGGAAACACCATATATTTT
v_call: TRBV7-9; j_call: TRBJ2-3; d_call: .; clone_size: .; cdr3_aa: CASSLARVGGRTDTQYF; cdr3_nt: TGTGCCAGCAGCTTAGCGCGAGTCGGGGGCCGCACAGATACGCAGTATTTT
v_call: TRBV7-8; j_call: TRBJ2-1; d_call: TRBD2; clone_size: many; cdr3_aa: CATHPTSGQDYYNEQFF; cdr3_nt: TGTGCCACCCACCCGACTAGCGGGCAAGACTACTACAATGAGCAGTTCTTC
v_call: TRBV5-6; j_call: TRBJ1-6; d_call: TRBD1; clone_size: many; cdr3_aa: CASSSDRENSPLHF; cdr3_nt: TGTGCCAGCAGCTCGGACAGGGAAAATTCACCCCTCCACTTT
v_call: TRBV2; j_call: TRBJ2-2; d_call: .; clone_size: .; cdr3_aa: CASRGFRTNTGELFF; cdr3_nt: TGTGCCAGCAGGGGGTTTCGGACGAACACCGGGGAGCTGTTTTTT
v_call: TRBV6-6; j_call: TRBJ2-3; d_call: TRBD2; clone_size: many; cdr3_aa: CASSPSGGTDTQYF; cdr3_nt: TGTGCCAGCAGTCCTAGCGGAGGCACAGATACGCAGTATTTT